The next 16 T cell receptor beta chains were all read from a single sample in a study of radiotherapy plus CTLA-4 blockade in lung cancer. Sequencing used immunoSEQ multiplex PCR; TCRdb keeps in-frame clones, though not all of them. The sample has tens of thousands of clones, 70% to 80% seen once; the top ten hold 8.5%. The input for sequencing was peripheral blood, taken from a patient treated with radiotherapy plus ipilimumab. The receptor source for this set is a human donor with non-small cell lung cancer who had a complete response to radiotherapy plus ipilimumab.

This clone has just a few counts. Other DNA sequences in this sample translate to the same CDR3. The J gene is TRBJ1-2, the V gene TRBV5-1; 11 nucleotides match TRBD1. From germline, CDR1 is SGHRS and CDR2 YFSETQ. V shed 0 bases, J shed 8 bases, and the junction held 6 bases outside the gene matches. The CDR3 is made up of 15 amino acids. CDR3 DNA sequence: TGCGCCAGCAGCTTGGCCGGGACAGGGGGGGAAGGCTACACCTTC. Encoded protein: CASSLAGTGGEGYTF.

This clone came up a few times. The V and J genes are TRBV19 and TRBJ2-5; 8 bases fit TRBD1. CDR1 and CDR2 from the germline V gene are LNHDA and SQIVND (reference sequence). Trimming cost V 4 bases and J 1 base; bases outside gene matches: 5. The CDR3 sequence is 15 residues long. The CDR3 DNA follows: TGTGCCAGTAGTACCGGACAGGGTCCCCAAGAGACCCAGTACTTC. It codes for CASSTGQGPQETQYF. The whole variable domain, remainder taken from reference TRBV19 and TRBJ2-5, is DGGITQSPKYLFRKEGQNVTLSCEQNLNHDAMYWYRQDPGQGLRLIYYSQIVNDFQKGDIAEGYSVSREKKESFPLTVTSAQKNPTAFYLCASSTGQGPQETQYFGPGTRLLVL.

The chain employs TRBV30 and TRBJ1-4; TRBD1 matches 7 bases. Germline V gene sequence: CDR1 GTSNPN, CDR2 SVGIG (reference sequence). This CDR3 has 13 residues. Losses at the gene ends were 5 bases for V and 6 bases for J; bases not matched to a gene: 6. The CDR3 reads CAWGTEYYEKLFF. CDR3 nucleotides: TGTGCCTGGGGGACAGAGTACTATGAAAAACTGTTTTTT. The full variable domain, its missing parts supplied by reference TRBV30 and TRBJ1-4, is SQTIHQWPATLVQPVGSPLSLECTVEGTSNPNLYWYRQAAGRGLQLLFYSVGIGQISSEVPQNLSASRPQDRQFILSSKKLLLSDSGFYLCAWGTEYYEKLFFGSGTQLSVL.

This chain joins TRBV5-1 and TRBJ1-1; no definite D call. V dropped 0 bases and J dropped 0 bases, with 15 bases sitting between them. This CDR3 region has 17 residues. Germline V gene sequence: CDR1 SGHRS, CDR2 YFSETQ. The CDR3 bases are TGCGCCAGCAGCTTGGGGCCGCGGCGGGGAATGAACACTGAAGCTTTCTTT. It translates to CASSLGPRRGMNTEAFF.

V gene TRBV5-7 combines with J gene TRBJ2-5, with D uncertain. TRBJ2-7 explains the end of the DNA better; the J call may be wrong. TRBV5-7 is assigned to the ORF class and has an uncertain function. This CDR3 comprises 15 residues. Written as DNA, the CDR3 is TGTGCCAGCAGCATCCCGCAGGAACGTTTCTACGAGCAGTACTTC. Residues: CASSIPQERFYEQYF.

The chain carries TRBV7-9 and TRBJ2-5, with 14 bases lining up with TRBD2. Germline CDR1 is SEHNR and CDR2 is FQNEAQ (reference sequence). V was pared by 5 bases and J by 4 bases, with 9 bases of the junction left unmatched. The CDR3 extends over 17 amino acids. CDR3 DNA sequence: TGTGCCAGCAGCCGCAGGGGACTAGCGGGAGTAGCAGAGACCCAGTACTTC. Translating gives CASSRRGLAGVAETQYF.

The chain carries TRBV20-1 and TRBJ2-5, with a weak D call TRBD2 (7 bases). The CDR3 runs 10 residues. Germline V gives CDR1 DFQATT, CDR2 SNEGSKA (reference sequence). The CDR3 region has the DNA TGCAGCACCGGGGGGCAGACCCAGTACTTC. Encoded protein: CSTGGQTQYF.

This chain links TRBV6-1 with TRBJ2-7, with 7 bases aligning to TRBD1. CDR1 is MNHNS, CDR2 SASEGT, per germline. The CDR3 length is 13 residues. V trimming: 7 bases; J trimming: 0 bases; junction bases outside the gene matches: 3. Written as DNA, the CDR3 is TGTGCCAGCACCAGGACAGGCTCCTACGAGCAGTACTTC. Translation gives CASTRTGSYEQYF.

The chain employs TRBV19 and TRBJ1-1; the D gene is possibly TRBD1 (5 bases). This CDR3 comprises 15 residues. V was pared by 5 bases and J by 6 bases, with 19 bases between. The germline gives CDR1 LNHDA, CDR2 SQIVND (reference sequence). DNA of the CDR3: TGTGCCAGTAGTCCAGTTAACAGTTGGGGCCCTGAAGCTTTCTTT. Its translation is CASSPVNSWGPEAFF.

The chain recombines TRBV5-4 with TRBJ1-2; perhaps TRBD1 as D (6 bases). V lost 4 bases and J lost 7, with 23 bases in between. This CDR3 contains 16 residues. Germline V CDR1 and CDR2: SGHNT, YYREEE (reference sequence). The CDR3 bases are TGTGCCAGCAGCCCTCCTGGATGGATTAGGGGGTCTGGCTACACCTTC. Amino acid sequence: CASSPPGWIRGSGYTF.

This clone has more than one count but fewer than ten. CDR3 DNA: TGTGCCTGGAGTCCCCCGGGATATAGCAATCAGCCCCAGCATTTT. This codes for CAWSPPGYSNQPQHF. This rearrangement joins TRBV30 to TRBJ1-5; no firm D call. Germline CDR1 is GTSNPN and CDR2 is SVGIG (reference sequence). This CDR3 comprises 15 residues. The V gene lost 2 bases and the J gene lost 0 bases, with 11 bases spanning the gap.

This chain connects TRBV10-3 to TRBJ2-2, with a possible D match to TRBD1 (5 bases). Trimming took off 3 bases at V and 6 bases at J, with 14 bases between the two ends. Germline V lookup: CDR1 ENHRY, CDR2 SYGVKD. This CDR3 is 15 amino acids long. CDR3 amino acids: CAISEKAGYAGELFF. The CDR3 coding sequence is TGTGCCATCAGTGAAAAGGCAGGGTATGCCGGGGAGCTGTTTTTT.

This clone was recorded a few times. The V call is TRBV19, the J call TRBJ2-7, with TRBD2 matching 8 bases. This CDR3 has 13 amino acids. Germline assignment: CDR1 LNHDA and CDR2 SQIVND (reference sequence). The V gene end was trimmed by 8 bases and the J gene end by 5 bases; junction bases not matched to a gene: 8. CDR3 coding DNA: TGTGCCAGTTCAGCGGGGGCCCTCCACGAGCAGTACTTC. It is translated as CASSAGALHEQYF.

The DNA of the CDR3 is TGTGCCAGTAGCCCGAGTGCGAACAGTTATGGCTACACCTTC. Residues: CASSPSANSYGYTF. The chain couples TRBV19 to TRBJ1-2; D uncertain. V lost 6 bases and J 5 bases, leaving 16 bases between the germline ends. CDR1 is LNHDA, CDR2 SQIVND, per germline (reference sequence). This CDR3 has 14 amino acids.

This clone was seen only once. The chain has TRBV6-5 and TRBJ1-1, with 7 bases identical to TRBD1. V was pared by 10 bases and J by 2 bases, with 13 bases of the junction left unmatched. This CDR3 spans 15 amino acids. Per the germline V gene, CDR1 is MNHEY and CDR2 is SVGAGI. CDR3 sequence reads: CATSRSGTANTEAFF. CDR3 nucleotides: TGTGCCACCTCTCGATCCGGGACAGCAAACACTGAAGCTTTCTTT.

The chain joins TRBV5-1 to TRBJ1-4; 8 nucleotides match TRBD1. Per germline, CDR1 SGHRS and CDR2 YFSETQ. The CDR3 is made up of 15 amino acids. Trimming cost V 4 bases and J 3 bases; bases outside gene matches: 5. The CDR3 loop is CASSPTGQANEKLFF. CDR3 DNA sequence: TGCGCCAGCAGCCCCACGGGACAGGCTAATGAAAAACTGTTTTTT. The full variable domain, completed using reference TRBV5-1 and TRBJ1-4, is KAGVTQTPRYLIKTRGQQVTLSCSPISGHRSVSWYQQTPGQGLQFLFEYFSETQRNKGNFPGRFSGRQFSNSRSEMNVSTLELGDSALYLCASSPTGQANEKLFFGSGTQLSVL.